The 5 T cell receptor beta chains below come from one sample, sequenced in a study of naive and memory T cell subsets. Ligated cDNA underwent four rounds of PCR with nested alpha and beta constant region primers and SP2. Each CDR3 protein gets one entry after TCRdb re-called the 5' RACE reads with MiXCR. The table includes about 62,000 distinct CDR3 sequences, approximately 8% detected once. The library had UMIs added by 3' ligation of an oligonucleotide to TCR cDNA. These receptors were taken from a female donor in good health.

The rearrangement links TRBV29-1 to TRBJ2-7; D possibly corresponds to TRBD1 (5 bases). CDR3 length equals 11 residues. Germline V gene data show CDR1 as SQVTM and CDR2 as ANQGSEA. V lost 4 bases, J lost 9 bases, and 13 bases lay in between. Written as DNA, the CDR3 is TGCAGCGTTGGCCTGACAGACGGGCAGTACTTC. Its translation: CSVGLTDGQYF.

This clonotype was counted only a few times. This chain joins TRBV20-1 and TRBJ2-1; 11 bases align to TRBD2. The CDR3 contains 16 residues. The V gene end was trimmed by 5 bases and the J gene end by 10 bases; junction bases not matched to a gene: 16. Germline CDR1 is DFQATT and CDR2 is SNEGSKA (reference sequence). CDR3 residues: CSAPEAALAGGREQFF. DNA for the CDR3: TGCAGTGCTCCTGAAGCTGCTTTAGCGGGAGGGAGAGAGCAGTTCTTC.

This clonotype came up a few times. The chain combines TRBV7-2 with TRBJ2-1, with TRBD2 identical over 9 bases. The CDR3 has 18 amino acids. In germline, CDR1 is SGHTA, CDR2 FQGNSA. Trimming removed 3 bases from V and 6 bases from J; junction bases left unmatched: 15. CDR3 in DNA: TGTGCCAGCAGCTTGTGGGGGGCTAGCGGGGTACTGAGCAATGAGCAGTTCTTC. Protein product: CASSLWGASGVLSNEQFF.

This clonotype has just a few counts. The chain has TRBV10-3 and TRBJ2-7; 9 bases align to TRBD1. With 6 bases clipped from V and 4 bases from J, the junction kept 4 bases outside the gene matches. Germline assignment: CDR1 ENHRY and CDR2 SYGVKD. The CDR3 runs 13 residues. CDR3: CAISVGTGYEQYF. The DNA for the CDR3 is TGTGCCATCAGCGTAGGGACAGGGTACGAGCAGTACTTC.

Many counts were recorded for this clonotype. The chain employs TRBV20-1 and TRBJ2-3, with 12 bases matching TRBD2. The germline CDR1 and CDR2 sequences are DFQATT and SNEGSKA (reference sequence). CDR3 length: 14 residues. The ends lost 4 bases at V and 4 bases at J; junction bases unmatched: 3. In DNA, the CDR3 is TGCAGTGCTACTAGCGGGGGGGCGTCAGATACGCAGTATTTT. Translating gives CSATSGGASDTQYF.